A single sample gave rise to the 11 T cell receptor beta chains below, sequenced in a study of blood T cell repertoires in COVID-19. Produced via immunoSEQ multiplex PCR; TCRdb's table is partial and in-frame only. This sample has approximately 61,000 clones; 60% to 85% occur once, and the top ten carry around 30%. Sequenced: peripheral blood. These receptors all come from a human donor in a cohort sampled during active COVID-19.

This sequence joins TRBV7-2 and TRBJ2-1; 8 bases are shared with TRBD1. This CDR3 region has 15 residues. The trim removed 5 bases at V and 2 bases at J, leaving 5 bases unmatched. Germline V gives CDR1 SGHTA, CDR2 FQGNSA. CDR3: CASSLWTGPYNEQFF. The CDR3 DNA follows: TGTGCCAGCAGCCTTTGGACAGGGCCCTACAATGAGCAGTTCTTC.

The rearrangement links TRBV6-6 to TRBJ2-7, with 8 positions matching TRBD1. The length of the CDR3 is 14 residues. V was clipped by 7 bases and J by 2 bases; unmatched bases: 7. In germline, CDR1 is MNHNY, CDR2 SVGAGI (reference sequence). CDR3 sequence reads: CASNPRQGTYEQYF. The CDR3 DNA follows: TGTGCCAGCAACCCCCGACAGGGGACCTACGAGCAGTACTTC.

This clone was seen once. This chain links TRBV16 with TRBJ2-1; 14 nucleotides line up with TRBD2. Germline V gene sequence: CDR1 KGHSY, CDR2 FQNENV. V lost 5 bases, J lost 6 bases, and 3 bases stayed unmatched. The CDR3 contains 15 residues. The CDR3 region is CASSRGLAGANEQFF. The CDR3 nucleotides read TGTGCCAGCAGCAGGGGACTAGCGGGAGCCAATGAGCAGTTCTTC. Combining the CDR3 with reference TRBV16 and TRBJ2-1 gives the whole variable domain GEEVAQTPKHLVRGEGQKAKLYCAPIKGHSYVFWYQQVLKNEFKFLISFQNENVFDETGMPKERFSAKCLPNSPCSLEIQATKLEDSAVYFCASSRGLAGANEQFFGPGTRLTVL.

The chain employs TRBV6-5 and TRBJ2-1, with TRBD2 matching over 9 bases. This CDR3 region has 14 residues. The J segment lost 3 bases and the V segment lost 8 bases, leaving 5 bases of the junction unmatched. CDR1 is MNHEY, CDR2 SVGAGI, per germline. CDR3 bases: TGTGCCAGCCGGCGGGGGGGCTACTACAATGAGCAGTTCTTC. Protein product: CASRRGGYYNEQFF.

The rearrangement uses TRBV3-1 (or the pseudogene TRBV3-2) and TRBJ1-1; tentative D call: TRBD1 (5 bases). The CDR3 is 18 residues long. The germline gives CDR1 LGHDT, CDR2 YNNKEL (reference sequence). Trimming pared 3 bases from V and 0 bases from J, leaving 20 bases between. The CDR3 loop is CASSHLGRAGTMNTEAFF. The CDR3 region has the DNA TGTGCCAGCAGCCACCTGGGCAGGGCGGGGACCATGAACACTGAAGCTTTCTTT.

V is TRBV4-1 and J is TRBJ1-6, with D tentatively TRBD1 (6 bases). Trimming left V 0 bases short and J 7 bases short, with 10 bases between. CDR3 size: 15 residues. CDR1 is MGHRA, CDR2 YSYEKL, per germline. The CDR3 loop is CASSQDRDNNSPLHF. The CDR3 DNA is TGCGCCAGCAGCCAAGATCGGGACAACAATTCACCCCTCCACTTT.

This clone has a handful of counts. This chain links TRBV6-4 with TRBJ1-5; D gene uncertain. CDR3 length: 11 residues. Per germline, CDR1 MRHNA and CDR2 SNTAGT. V lost 10 bases to trimming and J lost 6 bases, with 10 bases between them. The CDR3 DNA follows: TGTGCCAACATCATTTCTCAGCCCCAGCATTTT. This codes for CANIISQPQHF.

V usage is TRBV10-3 and J usage is TRBJ1-4; D may be TRBD1 (5 bases). The CDR3 loop spans 17 amino acids. Between the trimmed V and J ends, which lost 3 bases and 5 bases, there was a span of 19 bases. In germline, CDR1 is ENHRY, CDR2 SYGVKD. CDR3 sequence reads: CAISDSAQGSHNEKLFF. The CDR3 DNA reads TGTGCCATCAGTGACTCAGCGCAGGGAAGCCACAATGAAAAACTGTTTTTT.

This clone was detected a few times. This chain connects TRBV12-5 to TRBJ1-5, with D perhaps matching TRBD1 (6 bases). The CDR3 has 14 amino acids. Per germline, CDR1 LGHNT and CDR2 FRNRAP. V was cut by 7 bases and J by 2 bases, with 12 bases left in between. CDR3 amino acids: CASVPSGGNQPQHF. CDR3 bases: TGTGCTAGTGTTCCTTCAGGGGGCAATCAGCCCCAGCATTTT.

This chain connects TRBV13 to TRBJ2-7; D is possibly TRBD1 (5 bases). The CDR3 consists of 14 residues. Germline assignment: CDR1 PRHDT and CDR2 FYEKMQ (reference sequence). The germline V and J ends were trimmed by 1 base and 0 bases, with 7 bases remaining between them. The DNA of the CDR3 is TGTGCCAGCAGCTTAGTAGACAGCTCCTACGAGCAGTACTTC. It translates to CASSLVDSSYEQYF.

This rearrangement joins TRBV6-2 or TRBV6-3 to TRBJ2-7; no clear D. Trimming pared 2 bases from V and 3 bases from J, leaving 5 bases between. Germline V gene lookup returns CDR1 MNHEY and CDR2 SVGEGT. The CDR3 is made up of 12 amino acids. CDR3 amino acids: CASSYVRYEQYF. The CDR3 bases are TGTGCCAGCAGTTACGTGCGCTACGAGCAGTACTTC.